This paragraph covers one TCR beta chain sequence. The antigen it binds to is not known. The CDR3 starts with the cysteine, ends with the phenylalanine, and has 17 residues. The CDR3 DNA has 51 bases and is translated from base 1. The germline V gene encodes CDR1 SGHNT and CDR2 YYREEE (reference sequence). V and J are trimmed by 0 bases and 1 base, and the gene matches miss 3 bases of the junction. In total, approximately 700 healthy bone marrow donors made up the cohort. At the time of sampling, every cohort member was nominally healthy, though immune exposures that went unrecorded were likely present. The donor was CMV seropositive and belonged to the group of 270 or so seropositive cohort members. A peripheral blood sample was provided by each donor, and peripheral blood mononuclear cells were used for TCR beta sequencing. The Qiagen DNeasy Blood Extraction Kit was used to extract genomic DNA from the blood cell samples.

The sample comes from a study of cytomegalovirus exposure and HLA in healthy donors (dated by TCRdb to the late 2010s). Describing the broader study: According to an earlier analysis of around 600 of the donors, about 190 million T cells yielded roughly 100 million unique TCR beta sequences and approximately 300 Gb of sequence data. An early release covering more than 500 HLA-typed donors comprised about 300 gigabases of sequencing data and approximately 85 million unique TCR sequences. Of the roughly 410 genotyped donors, roughly 76% were placed in the genetic ancestry cluster associated with self-reported Caucasian donors. The study aimed to test whether signatures of past pathogen exposure could be identified by cataloging public T cell receptors. The T cell repertoires of around 670 subjects were profiled by immunosequencing and related to cytomegalovirus serostatus. Besides the first cohort of roughly 640 subjects, a separate validation cohort made up of some 110 different subjects was used. To predict cytomegalovirus infection status, the study brought together high-throughput TCR immunosequencing, statistical association of individual TCRs with disease status, and machine learning. To study patterns of TCR occurrence, a later analysis re-analyzed previously published TCR beta repertoires from 500 to 850 donors and added high-resolution HLA genotyping. In the later analysis, no new phenotypic data were used to find candidate immune exposures; instead, reliance was placed on TCR beta sequences and their occurrence across donors. An earlier analysis of 587 of the donors applied high-throughput TCR beta sequencing to assess whether each TCR beta V gene segment acted as functional or pseudogenic. Donor age, sex, ethnicity and CMV serostatus were compiled together with the repertoire data. In a later genetic analysis, genome-wide SNP genotypes for about 55% of the roughly 670 donors were used, and that subset was treated as a discovery cohort. All discovery cohort repertoires had been generated on a single sequencing platform. Both class I and class II loci were covered by HLA typing, at four-digit resolution. Typing coverage differed by locus: A, B, C, DRB1 and DQB1 were typed in about 620-640 donors, DQA1 in 522, DPA1 in some 600, and DPB1 in just under 490. Because of strong linkage in the cohort, roughly five DR-DQ haplotypes were treated as single units for association and clustering. Among roughly 400 genotyped donors of the cohort, an average of about 220,000 unique TCR beta nucleotide sequences was sequenced per donor, of which 15% to 20% were non-productive.

Broader findings and caveats from the paper: According to a later analysis, parvovirus B19, influenza, CMV and Epstein-Barr virus appeared linked to several top co-occurrence clusters. The sequencing pipeline was judged likely to have produced a cluster of highly shared sequence variants as a technical artifact. Broadly in line with IMGT annotations, most TCR beta V segments showed up in productive rearrangements about 90% or about 30% of the time in an earlier analysis of roughly 590 of the donors. Compared with the roughly 670-donor mean, donors in an Asian-associated ancestry cluster had fewer N-insertions in productive TCRs, according to a later genetic analysis. In a later genetic analysis, a missense DCLRE1C variant was associated with V-gene and J-gene trimming of TCR beta chains, and the association was replicated in an independent cohort. Because some donors lacked HLA typing at each locus, the association tests relied only on the typed subset. At a false discovery rate of 0.05, a later analysis linked some 17,000 TCR beta sequences to specific HLA alleles. This cohort had only TCR beta chains sequenced, and the lack of alpha or paired-chain data limited which features could be detected. A later analysis found that TCR association rates varied across HLA loci, with DRB1 alleles showing the most associated TCRs and HLA-C alleles the fewest. In both the original and validation cohorts, the classifier was reported to diagnose cytomegalovirus status with high specificity and sensitivity. Around 16 rarely observed V segments, including chromosome 9 orphons, were excluded from the earlier analysis of approximately 500 of the donors because counts were too low. In vitro tests confirmed that a few of the cytomegalovirus-associated TCR beta chains recognize cytomegalovirus antigens. A later analysis found that most CMV-associated TCR beta chains appeared HLA-restricted, with HLA associations seemingly driven largely by CMV exposure. The study gave a list of 150 to 200 TCR beta chains associated with cytomegalovirus. Most TCR sequences were seen in very few donors, while some public TCRs were found in many individuals. A further reported finding was that TCR beta sequences accurately predicted the HLA-A and HLA-B alleles for most subjects in the first cohort. A later analysis found that HLA-associated TCR beta chains were more clonally expanded and had lower generation probabilities than equally common non-associated chains. Correlated functional status among segregating V segments might be attributable to linkage disequilibrium, but an unknown experimental factor could not be ruled out. The authors suggested that the approach could potentially be generalized to other disease states and immunological phenotypes. Strong co-occurrence of HLA alleles, especially DR and DQ, made assigning TCR associations to individual alleles difficult. The presence/absence analyses assumed that sequencing depth was roughly uniform across donors, and that assumption may not be true. The 87-base-pair reads could not distinguish some IMGT-functional V segments, including TRBV6-2 and TRBV6-3, so those segments were excluded. For the cohort, immune exposure information was limited to CMV serostatus.

The library was generated by the immunoSEQ multiplex PCR assay. A mixture of 60 forward primers for TCR Vbeta segments and 13 reverse primers for TCR Jbeta segments was used in the multiplex PCR. A multiplex PCR assay on genomic DNA amplified the CDR3 region of rearranged TCR beta genes. Amplified TCR beta libraries were sequenced as 87-base-pair reads on the Illumina HiSeq System. In the paper's pipeline: In a later analysis, roughly 80 million unique TCR beta chains were counted across the 666 repertoires, and some 10 million of these chains were shared by at least two donors. Raw reads were error-corrected and collapsed into unique sequences with a nearest-neighbor algorithm that merged closely related sequences to remove PCR and sequencing errors. V, D and J gene segments were assigned by aligning CDR3 sequences to IMGT reference sequences. For a sequence to be retained, a match of at least six nucleotides to both a V gene segment and a J gene segment was required. Rearrangements were classified as productive when the CDR3 lacked stop codons and remained in frame with V and J, and all other rearrangements were classified as non-productive. CDR3 was defined according to IMGT convention as the region running from the second conserved V-encoded cysteine to the conserved J-encoded phenylalanine. In an earlier analysis of 587 of the donors, sequences lacking an unambiguous match to a single V gene segment were excluded. In an earlier analysis of approximately 550 of the donors, V segments were called functional above 56.7% productive rearrangements and were called segregating when the between-donor standard deviation exceeded 5%. To diagnose cytomegalovirus status from the catalog of TCR beta chain sequences, a statistical classification framework was built. In a later analysis, V and J genes were assigned by comparing TCR nucleotide sequences against IMGT/GENE-DB human TR gene sequences. In a later analysis, CDR3 sequences and most-parsimonious VDJ recombination scenarios were assigned using the TCRdist pipeline. A later analysis defined each TCR beta chain by its CDR3 amino acid sequence plus V-gene family, and excluded reads lacking a unique V-gene family. To address suspected cross-contamination and a sequencing artifact, a later analysis removed 592 highly shared, low-generation-probability nucleotide sequences. For each public chain, a later analysis derived a clonal expansion index from normalized ranks of inferred template counts within each repertoire. In a later analysis, generation probabilities were computed with a VDJ recombination model fitted to out-of-frame rearrangements, and the resulting probabilities were checked against IGoR. In a later analysis, TCR-TCR, TCR-HLA and TCR-CMV co-occurrence was scored with hypergeometric tests, and a repertoire-size bias correction was applied to TCR pairs. In a later analysis, false discovery rates were estimated by permuting HLA or CMV assignments 20 times. In a later analysis, co-occurring TCRs were grouped using DBSCAN, and TCRdist sequence similarity was added for clustering within HLA-allele-positive subsets. Co-occurrence clustering excluded repertoires with fewer than 30,000 or more than 120,000 public chains, plus five with anomalous nucleotide sharing. TCRdb's version of the immuneACCESS table is confined to in-frame rearrangements and falls short of the full clone set. An unresolved V gene accounts for under half of the shortfall where checked; the remainder is of unknown origin. From that table come the V and J calls and clone size; the DNA was used to work out D and trimming. The table kept for this sample lists some 120,000 clones. 6.8% of the sample goes to the ten largest clones.

The sequence derives from a man aged 40-50 years in good health and CMV-seropositive. Here the chain combines TRBV5-4 and TRBJ2-1; TRBD2 aligns with 11 central bases. The source material was PBMCs. Read as DNA, the sequence is TGTGCCAGCAGCTTGGGTCTAGCGGGAGGATCCTACAATGAGCAGTTCTTC. It translates as CASSLGLAGGSYNEQFF.